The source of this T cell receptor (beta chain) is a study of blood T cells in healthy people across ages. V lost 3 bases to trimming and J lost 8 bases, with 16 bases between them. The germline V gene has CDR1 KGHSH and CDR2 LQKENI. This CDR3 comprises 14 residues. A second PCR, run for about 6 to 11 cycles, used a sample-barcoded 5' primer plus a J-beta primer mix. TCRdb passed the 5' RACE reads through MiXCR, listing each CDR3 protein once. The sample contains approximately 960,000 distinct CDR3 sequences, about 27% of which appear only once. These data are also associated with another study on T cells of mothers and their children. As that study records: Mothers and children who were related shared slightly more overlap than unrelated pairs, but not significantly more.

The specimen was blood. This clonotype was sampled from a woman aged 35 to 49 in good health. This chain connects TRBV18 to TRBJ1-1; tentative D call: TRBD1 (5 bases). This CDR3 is CASSPNPGSFEAFF. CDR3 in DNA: TGTGCCAGCTCACCTAACCCAGGGTCCTTCGAAGCTTTCTTT.